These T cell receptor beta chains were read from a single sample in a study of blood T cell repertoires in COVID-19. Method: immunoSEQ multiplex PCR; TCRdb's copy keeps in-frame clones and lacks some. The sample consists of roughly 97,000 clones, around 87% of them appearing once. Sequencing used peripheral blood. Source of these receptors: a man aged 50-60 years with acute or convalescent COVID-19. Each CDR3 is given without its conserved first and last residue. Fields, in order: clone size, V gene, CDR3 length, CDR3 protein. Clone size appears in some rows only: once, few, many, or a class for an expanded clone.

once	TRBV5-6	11	ASSLDRGNTIY
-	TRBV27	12	ASSLQANVEKLF
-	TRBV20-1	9	SGKRYNEQF
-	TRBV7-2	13	ASSFAGGEAYEQY
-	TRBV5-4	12	ASSPGVAGNTIY
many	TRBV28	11	ASREGVGNTIY
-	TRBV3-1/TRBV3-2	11	ASSQVLGETQY
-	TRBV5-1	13	ASSSTGETNEKLF
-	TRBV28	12	ASRGDGGVDTQY
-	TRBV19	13	ATRGEDRGGSPLH
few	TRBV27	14	ASSLSRGMVNSPLH
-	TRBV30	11	ARSQGRWDTQY
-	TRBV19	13	ASSQTGEAYNEQF